Listed here are 2 T cell receptor beta chains from one sample, sequenced in a study of CD8+CD57+ T cells in acquired aplastic anemia. Researchers used genomic DNA as the template to profile TCR beta VDJ and CDR3. TCRdb redid the calling of the reads with MiXCR, one entry per CDR3 protein. The sample lists 250,000 to 350,000 distinct CDR3 sequences, 55% to 60% occurring once. Sequenced input: sorted CD4+, CD8+, or CD8+CD57+ T cells (not recorded which) from PBMCs. The receptor source for this set is a human donor with severe aplastic anemia or a healthy control (not recorded which).

A note on this clonotype: This may stem from a read error, because a much larger clone lies one nucleotide away. This chain links TRBV9 with TRBJ1-1; 7 nucleotides align to TRBD1. Trimming at V came to 0 bases and at J to 2 bases, leaving 4 bases not matched to a gene. There are 15 residues in the CDR3. Germline assignment: CDR1 SGDLS and CDR2 YYNGEE. CDR3 protein: CASSVGDSRNTEAFF. CDR3 coding DNA: TGTGCCAGCAGCGTAGGGGACAGTCGAAACACTGAAGCTTTCTTT. The variable domain in full, completed from reference TRBV9 and TRBJ1-1, reads DSGVTQTPKHLITATGQRVTLRCSPRSGDLSVYWYQQSLDQGLQFLIQYYNGEERAKGNILERFSAQQFPDLHSELNLSSLELGDSALYFCASSVGDSRNTEAFFGQGTRLTVV.

This clonotype came up many times. This chain connects TRBV7-2 to TRBJ2-3, with 13 bases identical to TRBD2. This CDR3 contains 17 residues. The J segment lost 2 bases and the V segment lost 5 bases, leaving 7 bases of the junction unmatched. Germline V gene data show CDR1 as SGHTA and CDR2 as FQGNSA. The CDR3 DNA reads TGTGCCAGCAGCCCGAGGACTAGCGGGGGTATCACAGATACGCAGTATTTT. It codes for CASSPRTSGGITDTQYF.